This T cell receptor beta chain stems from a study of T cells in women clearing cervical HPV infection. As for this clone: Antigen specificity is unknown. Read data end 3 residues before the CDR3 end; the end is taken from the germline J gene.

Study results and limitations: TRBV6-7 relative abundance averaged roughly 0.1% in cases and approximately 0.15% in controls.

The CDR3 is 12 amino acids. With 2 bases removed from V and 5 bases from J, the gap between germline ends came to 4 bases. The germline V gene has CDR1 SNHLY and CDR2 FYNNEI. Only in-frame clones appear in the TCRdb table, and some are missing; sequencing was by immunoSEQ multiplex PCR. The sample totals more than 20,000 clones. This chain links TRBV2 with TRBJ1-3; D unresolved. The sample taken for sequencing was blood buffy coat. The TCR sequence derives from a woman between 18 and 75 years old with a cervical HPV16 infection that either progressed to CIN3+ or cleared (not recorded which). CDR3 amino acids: CASSERRNTIYF. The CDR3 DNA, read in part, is TGTGCCAGCAGTGAAAGGCGAAACACC.